The entry below describes one TCR beta chain. Its antigen is as yet unknown. Generated by immunoSEQ multiplex PCR, the TCRdb table keeps only in-frame clones and is missing some. The data contain under 200,000 clones, 80% to 95% of them singletons. The source of the sample is a study of T cell responses to AZD1222 COVID-19 vaccine. On the study more broadly: Second-dose schedules of about 4 or about 12 weeks were combined.

Study observations and caveats: Donor demographics were predominantly white British with a female majority; clonal diversity may be underestimated. Repertoires were sampled only after the peak T cell response. Regions left unmutated in variants are reportedly the target of nearly half of spike-specific TCRs.

The length of the CDR3 is 14 residues. Trimming removed 0 bases from V and 4 bases from J; junction bases left unmatched: 3. Germline V CDR1 and CDR2: SGDLS, YYNGEE. Specimen: peripheral blood, collected on day 0 of AZD1222 vaccination. The TCR sequence derives from an adult in good health. The V and J genes are TRBV9 and TRBJ1-2, with TRBD1 identical over 7 bases. The CDR3 DNA follows: TGTGCCAGCAGCGTAGACAGGGGTGGCTATGGCTACACCTTC. Its protein product is CASSVDRGGYGYTF. The variable domain in full, with the rest retrieved from reference TRBV9 and TRBJ1-2, is DSGVTQTPKHLITATGQRVTLRCSPRSGDLSVYWYQQSLDQGLQFLIQYYNGEERAKGNILERFSAQQFPDLHSELNLSSLELGDSALYFCASSVDRGGYGYTFGSGTRLTVV.